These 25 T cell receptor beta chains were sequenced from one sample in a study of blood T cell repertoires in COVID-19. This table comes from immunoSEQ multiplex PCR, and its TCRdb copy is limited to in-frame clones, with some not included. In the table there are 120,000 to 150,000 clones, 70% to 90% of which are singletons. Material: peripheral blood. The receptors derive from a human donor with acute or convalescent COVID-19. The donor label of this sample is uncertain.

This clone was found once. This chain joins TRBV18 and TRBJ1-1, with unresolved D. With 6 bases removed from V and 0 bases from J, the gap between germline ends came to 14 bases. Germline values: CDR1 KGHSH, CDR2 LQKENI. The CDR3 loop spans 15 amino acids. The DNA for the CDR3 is TGTGCCAGCTCGCTAGCAATATCAATGAACACTGAAGCTTTCTTT. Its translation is CASSLAISMNTEAFF.

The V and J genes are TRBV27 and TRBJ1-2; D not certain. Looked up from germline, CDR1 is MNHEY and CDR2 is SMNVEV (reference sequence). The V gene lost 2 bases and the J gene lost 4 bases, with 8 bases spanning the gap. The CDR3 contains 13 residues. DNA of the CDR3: TGTGCCAGCAGTTTACGAGGGAGCTATGGCTACACCTTC. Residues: CASSLRGSYGYTF.

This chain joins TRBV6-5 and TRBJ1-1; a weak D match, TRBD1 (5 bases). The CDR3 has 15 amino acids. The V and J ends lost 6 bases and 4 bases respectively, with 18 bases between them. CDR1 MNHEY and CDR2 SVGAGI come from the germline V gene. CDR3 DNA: TGTGCCAGCAGCCCCTGGGGGGGATCGCTCACTGAAGCTTTCTTT. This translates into CASSPWGGSLTEAFF.

The chain's CDR3 is CASSMTREKETQYF. The CDR3 DNA sequence: TGTGCCAGCAGCATGACACGGGAAAAAGAGACCCAGTACTTC. The chain carries TRBV7-2 and TRBJ2-5; a possible D gene is TRBD2 (5 bases). This CDR3 has 14 residues. V shed 5 bases and J shed 3 bases, with 13 bases lying between them. Per the germline V gene, CDR1 is SGHTA and CDR2 is FQGNSA.

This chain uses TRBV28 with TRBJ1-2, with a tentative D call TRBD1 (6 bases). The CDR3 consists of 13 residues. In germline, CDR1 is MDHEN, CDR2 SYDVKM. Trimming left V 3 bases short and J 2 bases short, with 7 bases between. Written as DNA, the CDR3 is TGTGCCAGCAGTTTTGGGGGCAACTATGGCTACACCTTC. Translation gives CASSFGGNYGYTF.

The DNA of the CDR3 is TGTGCCAGCAGCCCACCGGGACTAGCCTACTACGAGCAGTACTTC. Encoded protein: CASSPPGLAYYEQYF. The chain couples TRBV7-2 to TRBJ2-7; 9 nucleotides match TRBD2. Germline V CDR1 and CDR2: SGHTA, FQGNSA. The CDR3 contains 15 residues. The trim removed 5 bases at V and 3 bases at J, leaving 8 bases unmatched.

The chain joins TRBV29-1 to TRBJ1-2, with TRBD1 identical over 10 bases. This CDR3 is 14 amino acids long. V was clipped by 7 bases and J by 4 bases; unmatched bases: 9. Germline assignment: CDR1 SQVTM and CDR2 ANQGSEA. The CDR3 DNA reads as TGCAGCGCGACAGGGGGCGGGGTGGTCTATGGCTACACCTTC. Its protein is CSATGGGVVYGYTF.

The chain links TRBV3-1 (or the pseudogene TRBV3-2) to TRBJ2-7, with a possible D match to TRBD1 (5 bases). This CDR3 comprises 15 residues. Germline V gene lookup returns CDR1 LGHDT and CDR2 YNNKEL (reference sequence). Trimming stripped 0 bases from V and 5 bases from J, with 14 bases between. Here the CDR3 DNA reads TGTGCCAGCAGCCAAGATCGGCGCAGGGAAGACGAGCAGTACGTC. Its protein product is CASSQDRRREDEQYV.

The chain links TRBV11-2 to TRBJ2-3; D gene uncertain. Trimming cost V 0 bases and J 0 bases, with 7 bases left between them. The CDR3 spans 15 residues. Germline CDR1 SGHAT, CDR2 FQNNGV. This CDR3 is CASSLDGKSTDTQYF. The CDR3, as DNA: TGTGCCAGCAGCTTAGATGGCAAAAGCACAGATACGCAGTATTTT.

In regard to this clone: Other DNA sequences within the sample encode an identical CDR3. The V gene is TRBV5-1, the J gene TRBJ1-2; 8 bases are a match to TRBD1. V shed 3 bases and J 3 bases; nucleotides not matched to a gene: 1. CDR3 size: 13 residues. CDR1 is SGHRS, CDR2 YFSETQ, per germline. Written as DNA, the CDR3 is TGCGCCAGCAGCTCGACAGGGGACTATGGCTACACCTTC. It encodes CASSSTGDYGYTF.

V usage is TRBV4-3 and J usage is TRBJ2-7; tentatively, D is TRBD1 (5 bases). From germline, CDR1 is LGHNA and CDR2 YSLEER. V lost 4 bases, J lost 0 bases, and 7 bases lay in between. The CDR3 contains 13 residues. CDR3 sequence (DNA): TGCGCCAGCAGCCCGGACATCTCCTACGAGCAGTACTTC. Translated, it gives CASSPDISYEQYF.

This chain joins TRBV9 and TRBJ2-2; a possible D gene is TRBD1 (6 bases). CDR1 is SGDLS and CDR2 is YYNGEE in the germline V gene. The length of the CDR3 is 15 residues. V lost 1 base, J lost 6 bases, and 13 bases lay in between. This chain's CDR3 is CASSVTQGHSGELFF. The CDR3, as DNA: TGTGCCAGCAGCGTAACCCAGGGGCACTCCGGGGAGCTGTTTTTT.

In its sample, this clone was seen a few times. The CDR3 spells CASNRGWNEKLFF. The CDR3 DNA reads TGTGCCAGCAACAGGGGGTGGAATGAAAAACTGTTTTTT. The gene calls are TRBV6-5 and TRBJ1-4; 8 nucleotides line up with TRBD1. The CDR3 length is 13 residues. The germline CDR1 and CDR2 sequences are MNHEY and SVGAGI. J gave up 5 bases and V 7 bases, and 3 bases lay outside the gene matches.

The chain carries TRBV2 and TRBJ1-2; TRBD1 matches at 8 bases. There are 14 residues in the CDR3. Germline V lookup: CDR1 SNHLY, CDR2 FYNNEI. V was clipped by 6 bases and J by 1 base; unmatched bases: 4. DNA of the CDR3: TGTGCCAGCAGCCAGGGGGCTGTTAACTATGGCTACACCTTC. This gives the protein CASSQGAVNYGYTF.

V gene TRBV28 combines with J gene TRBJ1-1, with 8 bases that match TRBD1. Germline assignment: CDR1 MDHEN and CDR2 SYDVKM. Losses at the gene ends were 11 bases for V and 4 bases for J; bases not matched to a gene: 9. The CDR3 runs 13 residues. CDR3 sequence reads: CAEGQGPGTEAFF. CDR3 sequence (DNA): TGTGCCGAAGGACAGGGCCCGGGCACTGAAGCTTTCTTT.

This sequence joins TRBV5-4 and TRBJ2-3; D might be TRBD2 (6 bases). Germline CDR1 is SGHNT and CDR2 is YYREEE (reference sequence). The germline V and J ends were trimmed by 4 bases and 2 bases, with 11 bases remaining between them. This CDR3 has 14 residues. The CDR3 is CASSGGLSTDTQYF. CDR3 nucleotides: TGTGCCAGCAGCGGGGGGTTATCCACAGATACGCAGTATTTT.

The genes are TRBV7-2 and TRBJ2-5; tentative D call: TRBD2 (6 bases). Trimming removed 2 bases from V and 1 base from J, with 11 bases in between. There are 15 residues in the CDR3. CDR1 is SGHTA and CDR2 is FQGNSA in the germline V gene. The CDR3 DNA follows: TGTGCCAGCAGCTTATTCACAGCGGGCCAAGAGACCCAGTACTTC. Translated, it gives CASSLFTAGQETQYF.

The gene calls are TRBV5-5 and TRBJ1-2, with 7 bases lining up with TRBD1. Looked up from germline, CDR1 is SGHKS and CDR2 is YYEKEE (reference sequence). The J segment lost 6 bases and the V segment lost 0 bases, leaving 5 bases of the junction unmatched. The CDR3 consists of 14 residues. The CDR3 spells CASSLGIQGNGYTF. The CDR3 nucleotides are TGTGCCAGCAGCTTGGGCATACAGGGGAATGGCTACACCTTC.

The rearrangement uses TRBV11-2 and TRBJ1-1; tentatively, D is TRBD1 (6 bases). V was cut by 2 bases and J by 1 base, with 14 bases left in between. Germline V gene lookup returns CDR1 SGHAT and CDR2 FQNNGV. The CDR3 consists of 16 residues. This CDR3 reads CASSLRFGQKNTEAFF. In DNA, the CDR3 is TGTGCCAGCAGCTTAAGGTTTGGACAGAAGAACACTGAAGCTTTCTTT.

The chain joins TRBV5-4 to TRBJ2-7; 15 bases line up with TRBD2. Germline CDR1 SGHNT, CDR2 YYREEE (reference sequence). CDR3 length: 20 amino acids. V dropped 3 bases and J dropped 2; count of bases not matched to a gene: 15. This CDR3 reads CASSSSAPGTSGGTPYEQYF. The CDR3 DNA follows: TGTGCCAGCAGCTCCTCTGCCCCCGGGACTAGCGGGGGGACCCCCTACGAGCAGTACTTC.

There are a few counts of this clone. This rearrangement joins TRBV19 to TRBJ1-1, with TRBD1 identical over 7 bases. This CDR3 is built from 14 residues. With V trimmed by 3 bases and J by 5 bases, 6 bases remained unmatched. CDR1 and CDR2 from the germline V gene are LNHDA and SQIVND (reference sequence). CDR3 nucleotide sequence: TGTGCCAGTAGTATCCGCAGGGGGGATACTGAAGCTTTCTTT. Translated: CASSIRRGDTEAFF.

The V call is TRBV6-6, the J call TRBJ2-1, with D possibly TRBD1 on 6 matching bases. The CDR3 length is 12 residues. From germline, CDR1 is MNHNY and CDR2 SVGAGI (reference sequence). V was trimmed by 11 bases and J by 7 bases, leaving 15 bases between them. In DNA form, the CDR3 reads TGTGCCTCCGGAGAAAGGGGGAATGAGCAGTTCTTC. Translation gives CASGERGNEQFF.

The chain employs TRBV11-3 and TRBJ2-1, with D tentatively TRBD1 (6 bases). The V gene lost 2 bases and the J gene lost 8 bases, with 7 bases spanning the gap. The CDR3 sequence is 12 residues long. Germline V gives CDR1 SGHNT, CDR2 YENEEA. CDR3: CASSLRQDEQFF. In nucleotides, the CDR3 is TGTGCCAGCAGCTTAAGACAGGATGAGCAGTTCTTC.

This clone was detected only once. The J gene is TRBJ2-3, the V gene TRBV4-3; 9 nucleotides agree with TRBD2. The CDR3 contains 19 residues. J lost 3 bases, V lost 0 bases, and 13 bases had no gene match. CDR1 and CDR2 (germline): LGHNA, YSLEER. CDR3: CASSQEIALGGRVTDTQYF. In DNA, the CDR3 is TGCGCCAGCAGCCAAGAAATCGCTTTGGGCGGGAGGGTTACAGATACGCAGTATTTT.

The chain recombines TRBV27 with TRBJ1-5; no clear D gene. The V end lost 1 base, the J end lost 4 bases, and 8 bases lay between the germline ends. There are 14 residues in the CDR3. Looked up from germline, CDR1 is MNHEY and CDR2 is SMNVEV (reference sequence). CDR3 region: CASSLWVENQPQHF. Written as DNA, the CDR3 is TGTGCCAGCAGTTTATGGGTGGAGAATCAGCCCCAGCATTTT.